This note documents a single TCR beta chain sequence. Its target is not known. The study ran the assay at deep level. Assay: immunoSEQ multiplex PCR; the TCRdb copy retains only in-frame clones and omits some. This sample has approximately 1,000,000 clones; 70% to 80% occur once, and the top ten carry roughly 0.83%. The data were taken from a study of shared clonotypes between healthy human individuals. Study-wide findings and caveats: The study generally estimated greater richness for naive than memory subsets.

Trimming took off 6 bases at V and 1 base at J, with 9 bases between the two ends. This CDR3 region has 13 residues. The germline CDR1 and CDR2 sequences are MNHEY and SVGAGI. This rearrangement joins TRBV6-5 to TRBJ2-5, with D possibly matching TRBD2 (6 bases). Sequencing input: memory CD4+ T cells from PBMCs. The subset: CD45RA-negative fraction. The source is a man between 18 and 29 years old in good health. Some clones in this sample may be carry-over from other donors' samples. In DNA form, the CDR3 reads TGTGCCAGCAGCGGGACTGTCCAAGAGACCCAGTACTTC. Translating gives CASSGTVQETQYF.